This entry describes one TCR beta chain. Data came from immunoSEQ multiplex PCR; TCRdb stores just in-frame clones and leaves some out. This sample has 75,000 to 100,000 clones, with 87% found just once. The sample comes from a study of blood T cell repertoires in COVID-19. Study-level information: Samples came from the United States, Italy and Spain, spanning acute and convalescent COVID-19.

This CDR3 is 15 amino acids long. Trimming left V 3 bases short and J 4 bases short, with 14 bases between. The germline V gene encodes CDR1 SGHVS and CDR2 FQNEAQ. This clonotype was sampled from a man aged 60 to 75 with acute or convalescent COVID-19. The V gene is TRBV7-8, the J gene TRBJ2-3; perhaps TRBD2 as D (6 bases). Sequenced: peripheral blood. In nucleotides, the CDR3 is TGTGCCAGCAGCTTCGATAGACTAGTAGCAGATACGCAGTATTTT. Encoded protein: CASSFDRLVADTQYF.